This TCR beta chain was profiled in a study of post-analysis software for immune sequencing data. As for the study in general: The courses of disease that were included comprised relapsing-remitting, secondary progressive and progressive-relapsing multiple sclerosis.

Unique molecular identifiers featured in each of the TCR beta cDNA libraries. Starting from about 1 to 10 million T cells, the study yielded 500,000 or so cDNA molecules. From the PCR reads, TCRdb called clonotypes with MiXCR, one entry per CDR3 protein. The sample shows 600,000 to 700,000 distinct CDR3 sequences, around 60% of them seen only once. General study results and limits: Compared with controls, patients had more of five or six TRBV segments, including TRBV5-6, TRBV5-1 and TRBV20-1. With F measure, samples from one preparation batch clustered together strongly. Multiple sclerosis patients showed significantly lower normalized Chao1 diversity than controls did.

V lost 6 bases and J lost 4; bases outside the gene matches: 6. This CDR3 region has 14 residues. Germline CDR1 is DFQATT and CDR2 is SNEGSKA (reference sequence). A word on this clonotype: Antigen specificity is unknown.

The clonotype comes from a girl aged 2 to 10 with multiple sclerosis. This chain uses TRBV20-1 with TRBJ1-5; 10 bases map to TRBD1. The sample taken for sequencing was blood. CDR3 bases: TGCAGTGCGAGGACAGGGGGTGTAAATCAGCCCCAGCATTTT. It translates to CSARTGGVNQPQHF.